The 16 T cell receptor beta chains given below trace back to one sample, sequenced in a study of regulatory T cells in long-lasting Graves disease. The time point is: persistent/refractory GD, antithyroid drugs over 5 years with positive TRAb. After RNA was extracted from PBMCs, the TCR library was made from it. Assembly of TCR beta libraries relied on iRepertoire HTBI primers together with Arm-PCR of CDR3 regions. TCRdb re-called the multiplex PCR reads through MiXCR, storing one row per CDR3 protein. Of around 460,000 distinct CDR3 sequences detected, less than 25% appear once; the ten largest clones hold around 13%. The sample was peripheral blood mononuclear cells (PBMCs), taken when the disease was refractory, from a patient treated with antithyroid drugs. All receptors derive from a female donor with Graves disease.

In this sample, this clonotype turned up a few times. V and J are TRBV5-4 and TRBJ2-5, with D possibly matching TRBD2 (5 bases). The CDR3 covers 11 residues. V shed 10 bases and J shed 5 bases, with 12 bases lying between them. Germline CDR1 SGHNT, CDR2 YYREEE (reference sequence). Here the CDR3 DNA reads TGTGCCGGGGAGTACGGGGAGACCCAGTACTTC. The encoded protein is CAGEYGETQYF.

The sample holds many counts of this clonotype. The rearrangement joins TRBV7-8 to TRBJ2-7; 7 nucleotides align to TRBD2. The CDR3 runs 16 residues. The trim removed 1 base at V and 2 bases at J, leaving 8 bases unmatched. Per germline, CDR1 SGHVS and CDR2 FQNEAQ. The CDR3 DNA follows: TGTGCCAGCAGCTTAGAGATAGCGGGCAATACCTACGAGCAGTACTTC. Translated, it gives CASSLEIAGNTYEQYF.

The chain joins TRBV28 to TRBJ2-4, with 7 bases that match TRBD1. V trimming: 6 bases; J trimming: 1 base; junction bases outside the gene matches: 3. Germline V gene sequence: CDR1 MDHEN, CDR2 SYDVKM. This CDR3 is 14 amino acids long. The CDR3 region has the DNA TGTGCCAGCAGACCACAGGGGGCCAAAAACATTCAGTACTTC. Amino acids: CASRPQGAKNIQYF.

Ten or more counts support this clonotype. The chain has TRBV28 and TRBJ1-1; D is uncertain. Germline assignment: CDR1 MDHEN and CDR2 SYDVKM. The length of the CDR3 is 14 residues. Trimming removed 7 bases at V and 1 base at J, with 13 bases between. The CDR3 DNA reads TGTGCCAGCAACATAGCGTGGAGGAACACTGAAGCTTTCTTT. It encodes CASNIAWRNTEAFF. Variable domain in full (rest from reference TRBV28 and TRBJ1-1): DVKVTQSSRYLVKRTGEKVFLECVQDMDHENMFWYRQDPGLGLRLIYFSYDVKMKEKGDIPEGYSVSREKKERFSLILESASTNQTSMYLCASNIAWRNTEAFFGQGTRLTVV.

This clonotype occurred a few times. The chain employs TRBV9 and TRBJ2-1; 9 bases line up with TRBD2. Germline loops: CDR1 SGDLS, CDR2 YYNGEE. The CDR3 has 15 amino acids. Trimming took 5 bases from V and 1 from J; bases not matched to a gene: 4. The CDR3 here is CASSEAGGSYNEQFF. In DNA, the CDR3 is TGTGCCAGCAGTGAAGCGGGGGGATCCTACAATGAGCAGTTCTTC.

This clonotype was observed a handful of times. The rearrangement links TRBV11-2 to TRBJ2-7, with 8 bases aligning to TRBD1. Germline values: CDR1 SGHAT, CDR2 FQNNGV. Trimming removed 2 bases from V and 2 bases from J; junction bases left unmatched: 8. This CDR3 region has 16 residues. The CDR3 is CASSLTSGTGAYEQYF. The CDR3 coding sequence is TGTGCCAGCAGCTTAACCTCCGGGACAGGTGCCTACGAGCAGTACTTC.

For this clonotype: A much larger clone is a single base away; this may be a read error. The chain recombines TRBV2 with TRBJ2-2; TRBD2 might be the D (6 bases). The germline V gene has CDR1 SNHLY and CDR2 FYNNEI. This CDR3 has 16 residues. CDR3 bases: TGTGCCAGCACCAAAAGTGGTCCCGGGGCCGGCGGGGACCTGTTTTTT. Residues: CASTKSGPGAGGDLFF. Full variable domain (rest looked up from reference TRBV2 and TRBJ2-2): EPEVTQTPSHQVTQMGQEVILRCVPISNHLYFYWYRQILGQKVEFLVSFYNNEISEKSEIFDDQFSVERPDGSNFTLKIRSTKLEDSAMYFCASTKSGPGAGGDLFFGEGSRLTVL.

This chain joins TRBV6-1 and TRBJ2-7; no firm D call. The germline V gene encodes CDR1 MNHNS and CDR2 SASEGT. With 6 bases removed from V and 2 bases from J, the gap between germline ends came to 11 bases. The CDR3 loop spans 13 amino acids. CDR3 coding DNA: TGTGCCAGCAGCTCCCCAATACCCTACGAGCAGTACTTC. Amino acids: CASSSPIPYEQYF.

The chain joins TRBV4-1 to TRBJ2-5; no reliable D call. This CDR3 comprises 13 residues. V was trimmed by 1 base and J by 0 bases, leaving 3 bases between them. Germline V lookup: CDR1 MGHRA, CDR2 YSYEKL. CDR3 sequence reads: CASSQAHQETQYF. CDR3 nucleotide sequence: TGCGCCAGCAGCCAAGCCCACCAAGAGACCCAGTACTTC.

The sample holds many counts of this clonotype. V gene TRBV28 combines with J gene TRBJ1-1; tentatively, D is TRBD1 (6 bases). CDR1 and CDR2 (germline): MDHEN, SYDVKM. The V end was cut by 5 bases, the J end by 5 bases, with 12 bases between. The CDR3 runs to 13 residues. As DNA, the CDR3 is TGTGCCAGCAGTCGGGGCAGGGGTACTGAAGCTTTCTTT. Its protein is CASSRGRGTEAFF.

This clonotype has a count of ten or more. The CDR3 is CASSLRGDTIYF. DNA for the CDR3: TGTGCCAGCAGTTTACGGGGAGACACCATATATTTT. J is TRBJ1-3 and V is TRBV12-3 or TRBV12-4; the D is unclear. This CDR3 is built from 12 residues. Trimming shortened V by 2 bases and J by 8 bases, and 7 bases separated the two germline ends.

This clonotype was recorded at least ten times. V is TRBV28 and J is TRBJ2-7; possibly TRBD2 for D (6 bases). V was cut by 6 bases and J by 0 bases, with 15 bases left in between. This CDR3 region has 15 residues. In germline, CDR1 is MDHEN, CDR2 SYDVKM. The CDR3 region is CASSPPGLTSYEQYF. The CDR3 region has the DNA TGTGCCAGCAGCCCGCCCGGACTAACCTCCTACGAGCAGTACTTC.

This clonotype appeared many times. The chain carries TRBV24-1 and TRBJ2-2, with 9 bases fitting TRBD2. The ends lost 7 bases at V and 4 bases at J; junction bases unmatched: 0. The CDR3 covers 13 residues. Per germline, CDR1 KGHDR and CDR2 SFDVKD. The CDR3 DNA sequence: TGTGCCACCAGGACTAGCGGCACCGGGGAGCTGTTTTTT. Protein product: CATRTSGTGELFF.

This clonotype was counted at least ten times. V usage is TRBV6-1 and J usage is TRBJ2-7; TRBD2 might be the D (5 bases). Trimming took off 6 bases at V and 2 bases at J, with 17 bases between the two ends. Germline V gene lookup returns CDR1 MNHNS and CDR2 SASEGT. CDR3 size: 15 residues. The CDR3 spells CASSIGSGVPYEQYF. The CDR3, as DNA: TGTGCCAGCAGCATTGGGAGTGGCGTTCCCTACGAGCAGTACTTC.

The rearrangement uses TRBV2 and TRBJ2-5, with 11 bases matching TRBD2. The CDR3 covers 15 residues. V lost 6 bases to trimming and J lost 5 bases; unmatched junction nucleotides: 8. Germline assignment: CDR1 SNHLY and CDR2 FYNNEI. This chain's CDR3 is CASRETSGGMETQYF. DNA of the CDR3: TGTGCCAGCAGAGAAACTAGCGGGGGTATGGAGACCCAGTACTTC.

About this clonotype itself: This sequence may be a read error, since a much larger clone differs from it by one base. Since no conserved phenylalanine or tryptophan closes the CDR3, a read error is the likely cause. This chain links TRBV7-2 with TRBJ2-7; no clear D. The CDR3 spans 13 residues. Germline V lookup: CDR1 SGHTA, CDR2 FQGNSA. V was cut by 1 base and J by 3 bases, with 7 bases left in between. For the CDR3, the DNA is TGTGCCAGCAGCTTAGGGATTGGCTACGAGCAGTACCTC. Amino acids: CASSLGIGYEQYL.